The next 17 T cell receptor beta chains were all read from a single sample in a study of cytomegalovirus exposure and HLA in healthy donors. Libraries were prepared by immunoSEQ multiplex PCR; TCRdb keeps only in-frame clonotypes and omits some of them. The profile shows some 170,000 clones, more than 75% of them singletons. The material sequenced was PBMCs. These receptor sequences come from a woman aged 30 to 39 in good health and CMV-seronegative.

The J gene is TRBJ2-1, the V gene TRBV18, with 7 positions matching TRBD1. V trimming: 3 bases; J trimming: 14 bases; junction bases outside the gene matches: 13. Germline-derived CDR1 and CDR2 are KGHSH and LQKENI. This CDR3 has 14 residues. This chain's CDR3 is CASSPPRQGKRKFF. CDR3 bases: TGTGCCAGCTCACCTCCTCGACAGGGTAAACGAAAGTTCTTC.

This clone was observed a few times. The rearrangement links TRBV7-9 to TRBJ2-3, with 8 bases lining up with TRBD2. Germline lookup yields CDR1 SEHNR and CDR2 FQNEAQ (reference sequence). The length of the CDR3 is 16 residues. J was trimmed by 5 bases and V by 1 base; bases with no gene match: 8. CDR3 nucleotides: TGTGCCAGCAGCTTAGGGGACGGGGGGGCCCGAGATACGCAGTATTTT. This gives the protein CASSLGDGGARDTQYF.

The CDR3 DNA reads TGTGCCAGCAGCTTAGGGACAGGGGATACAGATACGCAGTATTTT. This sequence encodes CASSLGTGDTDTQYF. The chain joins TRBV7-9 to TRBJ2-3, with TRBD1 matching 9 bases. This CDR3 has 15 residues. CDR1 and CDR2 from the germline V gene are SEHNR and FQNEAQ (reference sequence). V was clipped by 1 base and J by 3 bases; unmatched bases: 2. The entire variable domain, with the rest obtained from reference TRBV7-9 and TRBJ2-3, is as follows: DTGVSQNPRHKITKRGQNVTFRCDPISEHNRLYWYRQTLGQGPEFLTYFQNEAQLEKSRLLSDRFSAERPKGSFSTLEIQRTEQGDSAMYLCASSLGTGDTDTQYFGPGTRLTVL.

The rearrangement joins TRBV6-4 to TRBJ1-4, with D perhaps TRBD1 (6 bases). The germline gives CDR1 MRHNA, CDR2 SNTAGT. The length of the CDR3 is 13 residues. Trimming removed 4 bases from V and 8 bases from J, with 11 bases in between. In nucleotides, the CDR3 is TGTGCCAGCAGTGCGGGGGGCTGGGAAAAACTGTTTTTT. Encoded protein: CASSAGGWEKLFF.

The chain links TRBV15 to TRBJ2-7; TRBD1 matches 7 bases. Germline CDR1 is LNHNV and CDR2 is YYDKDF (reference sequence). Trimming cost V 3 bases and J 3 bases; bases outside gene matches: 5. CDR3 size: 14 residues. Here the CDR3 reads CATSRETGLYEQYF. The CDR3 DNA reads TGTGCCACCAGCAGGGAGACAGGGCTCTACGAGCAGTACTTC.

CDR3 protein: CASSPGQAINEKLFF. CDR3 bases: TGTGCCAGCAGTCCTGGACAGGCGATTAATGAAAAACTGTTTTTT. This chain connects TRBV6-5 to TRBJ1-4; 7 bases match TRBD1. This CDR3 spans 15 amino acids. The V and J ends lost 5 bases and 4 bases, in that order; junction bases with no gene match: 7. CDR1 MNHEY and CDR2 SVGAGI come from the germline V gene.

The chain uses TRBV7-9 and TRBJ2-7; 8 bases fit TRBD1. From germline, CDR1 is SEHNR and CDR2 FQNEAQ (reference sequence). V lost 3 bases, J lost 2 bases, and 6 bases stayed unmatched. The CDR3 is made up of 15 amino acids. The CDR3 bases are TGTGCCAGCAGCTTGGGGGGACAGGCCCCCTACGAGCAGTACTTC. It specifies CASSLGGQAPYEQYF.

The CDR3 DNA is TGCGCCAGCAGGTGGGACAGCTCCTATAATTCACCCCTCCACTTT. As protein: CASRWDSSYNSPLHF. This sequence joins TRBV10-2 and TRBJ1-6; 7 nucleotides align to TRBD1. The CDR3 has 15 amino acids. CDR1 is WSHSY, CDR2 SAAADI, per germline. The trim removed 6 bases at V and 0 bases at J, leaving 2 bases unmatched.

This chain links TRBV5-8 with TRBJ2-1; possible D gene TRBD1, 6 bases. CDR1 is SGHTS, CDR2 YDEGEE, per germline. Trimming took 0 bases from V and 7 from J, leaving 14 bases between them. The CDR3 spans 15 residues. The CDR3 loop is CASSLVYSGENEQFF. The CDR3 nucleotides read TGTGCCAGCAGCTTGGTGTATTCAGGGGAAAATGAGCAGTTCTTC.

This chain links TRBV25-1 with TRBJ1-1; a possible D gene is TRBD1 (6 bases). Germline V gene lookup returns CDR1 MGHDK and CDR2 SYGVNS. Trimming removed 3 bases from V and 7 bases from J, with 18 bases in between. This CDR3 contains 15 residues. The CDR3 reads CASSEGGKGGGEAFF. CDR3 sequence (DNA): TGTGCCAGCAGTGAGGGTGGGAAGGGAGGGGGTGAAGCTTTCTTT.

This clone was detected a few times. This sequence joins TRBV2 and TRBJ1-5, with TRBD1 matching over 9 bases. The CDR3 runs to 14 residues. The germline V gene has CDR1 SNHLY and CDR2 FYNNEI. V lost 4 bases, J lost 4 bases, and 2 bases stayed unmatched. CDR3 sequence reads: CASSAGQGNQPQHF. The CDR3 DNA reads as TGTGCCAGCAGTGCGGGACAGGGAAATCAGCCCCAGCATTTT.

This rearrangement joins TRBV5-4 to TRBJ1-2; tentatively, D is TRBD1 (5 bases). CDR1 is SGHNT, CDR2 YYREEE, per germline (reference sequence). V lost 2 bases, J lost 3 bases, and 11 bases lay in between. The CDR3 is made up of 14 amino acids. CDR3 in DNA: TGTGCCAGCAGCTTTAGGGGAGGCGACTATGGCTACACCTTC. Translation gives CASSFRGGDYGYTF.

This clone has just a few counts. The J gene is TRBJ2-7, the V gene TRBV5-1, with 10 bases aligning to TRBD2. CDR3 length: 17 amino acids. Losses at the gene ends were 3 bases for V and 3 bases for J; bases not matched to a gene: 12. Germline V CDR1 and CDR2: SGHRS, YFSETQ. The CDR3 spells CASSSSQRGGKIYEQYF. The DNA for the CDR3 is TGCGCCAGCAGCTCAAGTCAGCGGGGGGGCAAAATCTACGAGCAGTACTTC.

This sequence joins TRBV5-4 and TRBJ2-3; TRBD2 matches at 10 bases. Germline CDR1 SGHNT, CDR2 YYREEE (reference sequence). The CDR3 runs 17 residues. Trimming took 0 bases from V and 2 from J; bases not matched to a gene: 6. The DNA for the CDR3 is TGTGCCAGCAGCTTGGGACCAGCGGGGGGGAACACAGATACGCAGTATTTT. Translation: CASSLGPAGGNTDTQYF.

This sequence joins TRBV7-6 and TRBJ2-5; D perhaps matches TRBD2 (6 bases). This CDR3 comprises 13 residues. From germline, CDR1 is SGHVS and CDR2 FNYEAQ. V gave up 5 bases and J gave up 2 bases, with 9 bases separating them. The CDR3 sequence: CASSPGGQETQYF. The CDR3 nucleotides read TGTGCCAGCAGCCCCGGGGGACAAGAGACCCAGTACTTC.

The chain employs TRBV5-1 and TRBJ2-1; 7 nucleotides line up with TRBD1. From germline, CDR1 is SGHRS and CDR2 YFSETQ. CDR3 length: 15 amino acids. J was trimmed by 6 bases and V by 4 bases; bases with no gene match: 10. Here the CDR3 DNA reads TGCGCCAGCAGCCCGACAGGGCGAGGGCTCAATGAGCAGTTCTTC. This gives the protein CASSPTGRGLNEQFF.

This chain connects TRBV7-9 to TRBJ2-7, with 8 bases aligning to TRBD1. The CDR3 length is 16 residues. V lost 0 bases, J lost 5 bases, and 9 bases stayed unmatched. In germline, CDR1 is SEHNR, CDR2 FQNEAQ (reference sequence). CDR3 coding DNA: TGTGCCAGCAGCTTAGCGATTAGACAGGGGATGCACGAGCAGTACTTC. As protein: CASSLAIRQGMHEQYF. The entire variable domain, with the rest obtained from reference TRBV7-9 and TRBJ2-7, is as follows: DTGVSQNPRHKITKRGQNVTFRCDPISEHNRLYWYRQTLGQGPEFLTYFQNEAQLEKSRLLSDRFSAERPKGSFSTLEIQRTEQGDSAMYLCASSLAIRQGMHEQYFGPGTRLTVT.